Each of the 11 T cell receptor beta chains below was sequenced from the same sample in a study of cytomegalovirus exposure and HLA in healthy donors. Profiled with immunoSEQ multiplex PCR; TCRdb holds only in-frame clones, not every one. The sample yields about 150,000 clones, roughly 87% seen once. The material sequenced was PBMCs. Every receptor here comes from a man aged 18 to 30 in good health and CMV-seropositive.

The genes are TRBV4-1 and TRBJ1-2; D perhaps matches TRBD1 (5 bases). Germline assignment: CDR1 MGHRA and CDR2 YSYEKL. The CDR3 loop spans 15 amino acids. V lost 0 bases and J lost 4, with 12 bases in between. The CDR3, as DNA: TGCGCCAGCAGCCAAGAATTAGGGGTCGGCTATGGCTACACCTTC. This encodes CASSQELGVGYGYTF.

The chain recombines TRBV9 with TRBJ2-2; 7 nucleotides line up with TRBD1. The length of the CDR3 is 16 residues. Germline trimming cut 4 bases from V and 0 bases from J; bases unmatched to any gene: 6. Germline V gene data show CDR1 as SGDLS and CDR2 as YYNGEE. Here the CDR3 reads CASSPWDSANTGELFF. Written as DNA, the CDR3 is TGTGCCAGCAGCCCCTGGGACAGTGCGAACACCGGGGAGCTGTTTTTT.

V and J are TRBV9 and TRBJ2-3; perhaps TRBD2 as D (5 bases). Germline V CDR1 and CDR2: SGDLS, YYNGEE. CDR3 length: 16 residues. Trimming removed 2 bases at V and 2 bases at J, with 15 bases between. In DNA, the CDR3 is TGTGCCAGCAGCGTTGCTGGACGGGGTCCCACAGATACGCAGTATTTT. Its translation: CASSVAGRGPTDTQYF.

The V gene is TRBV13, the J gene TRBJ2-3; tentatively, D is TRBD2 (6 bases). Germline V gives CDR1 PRHDT, CDR2 FYEKMQ (reference sequence). The CDR3 contains 16 residues. V was pared by 4 bases and J by 0 bases, with 14 bases between. CDR3: CASSSLSGPSTDTQYF. The CDR3 bases are TGTGCCAGCAGCTCCCTTAGCGGACCTAGCACAGATACGCAGTATTTT.

In its sample, this clone was seen once. This rearrangement joins TRBV4-1 to TRBJ2-5, with D maybe TRBD2 (5 bases). The CDR3 consists of 13 residues. The V and J ends lost 3 bases and 5 bases respectively, with 10 bases between them. CDR1 is MGHRA and CDR2 is YSYEKL in the germline V gene. CDR3 sequence: CASSQTRGETQYF. The CDR3 bases are TGCGCCAGCAGCCAGACAAGAGGGGAGACCCAGTACTTC.

This rearrangement joins TRBV6-5 to TRBJ1-4; TRBD1 agrees at 8 bases. CDR3 length: 15 amino acids. Losses at the gene ends were 4 bases for V and 8 bases for J; bases not matched to a gene: 9. CDR1 is MNHEY and CDR2 is SVGAGI in the germline V gene. CDR3 amino acids: CASSSAGTGLEKLFF. The CDR3 DNA reads TGTGCCAGCAGTTCCGCCGGGACAGGCCTCGAAAAACTGTTTTTT.

The chain carries TRBV6-5 and TRBJ2-5; the match to TRBD2 covers 7 bases. The CDR3 loop spans 13 amino acids. Per the germline V gene, CDR1 is MNHEY and CDR2 is SVGAGI. The J segment lost 5 bases and the V segment lost 4 bases, leaving 4 bases of the junction unmatched. The CDR3, as DNA: TGTGCCAGCAGTTCCAGGGAGGGGGAGACCCAGTACTTC. Its protein product is CASSSREGETQYF.

V is TRBV6-5 and J is TRBJ2-5; tentative D call: TRBD1 (5 bases). V lost 8 bases and J lost 3, with 10 bases in between. Germline V lookup: CDR1 MNHEY, CDR2 SVGAGI. The CDR3 is 12 amino acids. CDR3 protein: CASSPGKETQYF. The CDR3, as DNA: TGTGCCAGCTCCCCAGGGAAAGAGACCCAGTACTTC.

In this sample, this clone turned up once. V is TRBV11-2 and J is TRBJ1-1; 7 nucleotides agree with TRBD1. CDR3 length: 13 residues. Trimming took 5 bases from V and 4 from J; bases not matched to a gene: 4. Germline-derived CDR1 and CDR2 are SGHAT and FQNNGV. The CDR3 loop reads CASSRDSPTEAFF. In nucleotides, the CDR3 is TGTGCCAGCAGCCGGGACAGTCCCACTGAAGCTTTCTTT.

This chain joins TRBV25-1 and TRBJ2-1, with TRBD1 matching over 9 bases. The CDR3 has 17 amino acids. Trimming cost V 6 bases and J 10 bases; bases outside gene matches: 19. In germline, CDR1 is MGHDK, CDR2 SYGVNS. The CDR3 sequence is CASRPTHTGGLGGEQFF. CDR3 DNA sequence: TGTGCCAGCAGACCAACCCATACAGGGGGCTTAGGTGGGGAGCAGTTCTTC. The full variable domain, its missing parts supplied by reference TRBV25-1 and TRBJ2-1, is EADIYQTPRYLVIGTGKKITLECSQTMGHDKMYWYQQDPGMELHLIHYSYGVNSTEKGDLSSESTVSRIRTEHFPLTLESARPSHTSQYLCASRPTHTGGLGGEQFFGPGTRLTVL.

This chain links TRBV30 with TRBJ2-7; 7 bases align to TRBD1. CDR1 and CDR2 from the germline V gene are GTSNPN and SVGIG (reference sequence). The CDR3 has 14 residues. With 2 bases clipped from V and 5 bases from J, the junction kept 9 bases outside the gene matches. The CDR3 bases are TGTGCCTGGAGTATCCTGACAGGGTGGGACGAGCAGTACTTC. Its translation is CAWSILTGWDEQYF.